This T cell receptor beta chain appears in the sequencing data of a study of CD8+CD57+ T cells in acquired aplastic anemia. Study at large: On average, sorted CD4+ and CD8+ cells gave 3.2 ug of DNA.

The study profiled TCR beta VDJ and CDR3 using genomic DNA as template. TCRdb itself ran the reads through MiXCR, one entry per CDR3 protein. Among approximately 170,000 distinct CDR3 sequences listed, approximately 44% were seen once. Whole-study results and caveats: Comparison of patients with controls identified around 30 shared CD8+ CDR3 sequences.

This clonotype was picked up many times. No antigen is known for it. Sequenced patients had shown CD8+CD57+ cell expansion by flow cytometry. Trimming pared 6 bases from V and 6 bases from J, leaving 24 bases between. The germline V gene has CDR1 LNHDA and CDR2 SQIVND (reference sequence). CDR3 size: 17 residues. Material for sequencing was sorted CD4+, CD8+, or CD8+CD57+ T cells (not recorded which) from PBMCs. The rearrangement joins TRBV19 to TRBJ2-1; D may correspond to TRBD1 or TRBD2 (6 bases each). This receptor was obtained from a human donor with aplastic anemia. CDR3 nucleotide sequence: TGTGCCAGTAGGACCTCACGAGGGGGGCCGCTTCCCAATGAGCAGTTCTTC. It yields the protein CASRTSRGGPLPNEQFF.